The 15 T cell receptor beta chains in this list originate from one sample, sequenced in a study of cytomegalovirus exposure and HLA in healthy donors (dated by TCRdb to 2016 to 2017). The method was the immunoSEQ multiplex PCR assay. For the multiplex PCR, a mixture combining 60 forward primers for TCR Vbeta segments and 13 reverse primers for TCR Jbeta segments was used. TCRdb carries this immuneACCESS record with in-frame sequences only. Its versions omit some clonotypes, under half of them owing to an unresolved V gene in the studies checked, with the rest unexplained. This sample lists around 220,000 clones; 65% to 90% were detected once. Approximately 1.4% of the sample lies in the top ten. The sample consisted of PBMCs. The receptors were sampled from a girl aged 5 to 17 in good health and CMV-seronegative.

This chain connects TRBV11-3 to TRBJ2-2; D unresolved. This CDR3 spans 18 amino acids. CDR1 is SGHNT and CDR2 is YENEEA in the germline V gene. Trimming left V 6 bases short and J 7 bases short, with 27 bases between. Here the CDR3 DNA reads TGTGCCAGCAGGGATCGAAGAGGTGAAAAAGAGGTGAACGGGGAGCTGTTTTTT. It is translated as CASRDRRGEKEVNGELFF.

The chain recombines TRBV9 with TRBJ1-2; 8 bases line up with TRBD1. CDR1 is SGDLS, CDR2 YYNGEE, per germline. V shed 4 bases and J 5 bases; nucleotides not matched to a gene: 16. The CDR3 extends over 17 amino acids. The CDR3: CASSSPGTGVLSYGYTF. Written as DNA, the CDR3 is TGTGCCAGCAGCTCGCCTGGGACAGGCGTCTTATCGTATGGCTACACCTTC.

This clone came up a few times. J is TRBJ2-7 and V is TRBV11-2; 8 nucleotides line up with TRBD2. The CDR3 length is 14 residues. Germline CDR1 and CDR2: SGHAT and FQNNGV. After removal of 2 bases from V and 7 bases from J, the junction contained 7 bases not matched to a gene. The CDR3, as DNA: TGTGCCAGCAGCTTACCGGGAGGGCCTTGGGAGCAGTACTTC. Its protein product is CASSLPGGPWEQYF.

This chain connects TRBV9 to TRBJ2-2; 8 bases align to TRBD1. The CDR3 extends over 15 amino acids. Losses at the gene ends were 3 bases for V and 5 bases for J; bases not matched to a gene: 6. Germline-derived CDR1 and CDR2 are SGDLS and YYNGEE. The CDR3: CASSALRGPTGELFF. The CDR3, as DNA: TGTGCCAGCAGCGCCCTCAGGGGGCCTACCGGGGAGCTGTTTTTT.

The chain carries TRBV11-2 and TRBJ2-1, with 10 bases fitting TRBD1. This CDR3 comprises 16 residues. Germline loops: CDR1 SGHAT, CDR2 FQNNGV. Trimming took 2 bases from V and 6 from J; bases not matched to a gene: 7. CDR3 DNA: TGTGCCAGCAGCTTATTGCCTGGGGACAGGGGCAATGAGCAGTTCTTC. The encoded protein is CASSLLPGDRGNEQFF.

The chain carries TRBV15 and TRBJ2-7; tentative D call: TRBD1 (5 bases). The V end was cut by 8 bases, the J end by 2 bases, with 13 bases between. The CDR3 consists of 13 residues. Germline CDR1 is LNHNV and CDR2 is YYDKDF (reference sequence). CDR3 in amino acids: CATGARTTYEQYF. CDR3 nucleotides: TGTGCCACCGGGGCCCGGACAACCTACGAGCAGTACTTC.

This clone was found once. The gene calls are TRBV7-2 and TRBJ2-5; no firm D call. Germline loops: CDR1 SGHTA, CDR2 FQGNSA. The ends were cut back, 2 bases at V and 3 bases at J, with 10 bases in the middle. The CDR3 length is 14 residues. As DNA, the CDR3 is TGTGCCAGCAGCTTATCAGGAAACAAAGAGACCCAGTACTTC. Its translation is CASSLSGNKETQYF.

The V and J genes are TRBV29-1 and TRBJ2-5; 8 nucleotides align to TRBD1. The CDR3 covers 12 residues. Per germline, CDR1 SQVTM and CDR2 ANQGSEA. After removal of 3 bases from V and 5 bases from J, the junction contained 2 bases not matched to a gene. In DNA, the CDR3 is TGCAGCGTTGAGAGGACAGGGGAGACCCAGTACTTC. Its translation: CSVERTGETQYF.

A single count supports this clone. The V call is TRBV7-2, the J call TRBJ1-6; D remains unclear. Germline CDR1 reads SGHTA; CDR2 reads FQGNSA. CDR3 length: 11 residues. The V and J ends lost 5 bases and 13 bases respectively, with 9 bases between them. This chain's CDR3 is CASSAPGPLHF. As DNA, the CDR3 is TGTGCCAGCAGCGCGCCCGGGCCCCTCCACTTT. Filled out from reference TRBV7-2 and TRBJ1-6, the complete variable domain reads GAGVSQSPSNKVTEKGKDVELRCDPISGHTALYWYRQSLGQGLEFLIYFQGNSAPDKSGLPSDRFSAERTGGSVSTLTIQRTQQEDSAVYLCASSAPGPLHFGNGTRLTVT.

This clone was seen a few times. This chain joins TRBV6-6 and TRBJ2-7; D might be TRBD1 (5 bases). The CDR3 covers 13 residues. The germline gives CDR1 MNHNY, CDR2 SVGAGI (reference sequence). V lost 4 bases and J lost 5, with 12 bases in between. CDR3 nucleotide sequence: TGTGCCAGCAGTTGGGGCGAATTTGACGAGCAGTACTTC. Its protein product is CASSWGEFDEQYF.

This clone occurred a few times. The chain employs TRBV28 and TRBJ1-5, with D possibly TRBD1 on 6 matching bases. The V end lost 6 bases, the J end lost 1 base, and 13 bases lay between the germline ends. The CDR3 is made up of 15 amino acids. Germline V lookup: CDR1 MDHEN, CDR2 SYDVKM. The CDR3 DNA reads as TGTGCCAGCAGCAGAGTGGGGGCGAGCAATCAGCCCCAGCATTTT. Amino acid sequence: CASSRVGASNQPQHF.

The V call is TRBV10-1, the J call TRBJ2-3; D ambiguous. Trimming cost V 0 bases and J 6 bases, with 19 bases left between them. CDR3 length: 17 amino acids. Germline-derived CDR1 and CDR2 are WNHNN and SYGVQD (reference sequence). This CDR3 reads CASSESRSPTVPDTQYF. The CDR3 bases are TGCGCCAGCAGTGAGTCGAGGAGCCCTACGGTCCCCGATACGCAGTATTTT.

This chain joins TRBV28 and TRBJ2-2; unclear D gene. V lost 3 bases to trimming and J lost 6 bases, with 14 bases between them. The CDR3 spans 15 residues. Germline V gene sequence: CDR1 MDHEN, CDR2 SYDVKM. This CDR3 reads CASSLSSFRSGELFF. The DNA for the CDR3 is TGTGCCAGCAGTTTGAGTTCATTTCGTTCCGGGGAGCTGTTTTTT.

The V call is TRBV12-5, the J call TRBJ1-1; TRBD1 matches 7 bases. Germline CDR1 and CDR2: LGHNT and FRNRAP. The V and J ends lost 4 bases and 0 bases, in that order; junction bases with no gene match: 5. This CDR3 has 15 residues. For the CDR3, the DNA is TGTGCTAGTGGTTCGACAGGGCATGTGAACACTGAAGCTTTCTTT. Residues: CASGSTGHVNTEAFF.

For the CDR3, the DNA is TGTGCCAGCACTCAGAATGGGGCAGACACAATCAGGAACACTGAAGCTTTCTTT. Amino acids: CASTQNGADTIRNTEAFF. V gene TRBV28 combines with J gene TRBJ1-1, with D possibly matching TRBD1 (5 bases). The ends were cut back, 7 bases at V and 1 base at J, with 25 bases in the middle. The germline gives CDR1 MDHEN, CDR2 SYDVKM. This CDR3 contains 18 residues.